Listed below are T cell receptor beta chains from one sample, sequenced in a study of blood T cells in healthy people across ages. MiXCR, run by TCRdb on the 5' RACE reads, gives a single entry per CDR3 protein. The data hold approximately 800,000 distinct CDR3 sequences, with under 40% observed a single time. The sample taken for sequencing was blood. The origin of the receptors is a man aged 18 to 35 in good health. Both conserved end residues are part of each CDR3. D genes are given only for firm matches. A row's size may be missing; if present it is once, few, many or a size class.

D gene: .
J gene: TRBJ1-5
V gene: TRBV6-2/TRBV6-3
clone size: few
CDR3 protein: CASSPRAYSNQPQHF
CDR3 DNA: TGTGCCAGCAGCCCCAGGGCTTATAGCAATCAGCCCCAGCATTTT

D gene: .
J gene: TRBJ1-4
V gene: TRBV14
clone size: few
CDR3 protein: CASSQKEKLFF
CDR3 DNA: TGTGCCAGCAGCCAAAAAGAAAAACTGTTTTTT

D gene: TRBD1
J gene: TRBJ1-5
V gene: TRBV7-9
clone size: .
CDR3 protein: CASSRRDRTNLNQPQHF
CDR3 DNA: TGTGCCAGCAGCCGTCGGGACAGAACTAACCTCAATCAGCCCCAGCATTTT

D gene: .
J gene: TRBJ1-5
V gene: TRBV12-3/TRBV12-4
clone size: .
CDR3 protein: CASSLGQIPPHF
CDR3 DNA: TGTGCCAGCAGTTTAGGGCAGATCCCGCCGCATTTT

D gene: .
J gene: TRBJ1-4
V gene: TRBV10-3
clone size: few
CDR3 protein: CATKLQGKGEKLFF
CDR3 DNA: TGTGCCACGAAATTACAGGGAAAGGGTGAAAAACTGTTTTTT

D gene: .
J gene: TRBJ1-2
V gene: TRBV12-3/TRBV12-4
clone size: few
CDR3 protein: CASTRLGPTYGYTF
CDR3 DNA: TGTGCCAGCACCCGCCTTGGGCCAACCTATGGCTACACCTTC

D gene: .
J gene: TRBJ1-4
V gene: TRBV20-1
clone size: .
CDR3 protein: CSAREGIINEKLFF
CDR3 DNA: TGCAGTGCTCGAGAGGGGATTATTAATGAAAAACTGTTTTTT

D gene: .
J gene: TRBJ1-1
V gene: TRBV19
clone size: few
CDR3 protein: CASSPYSGSLSMNTEAFF
CDR3 DNA: TGTGCCAGTAGTCCCTACAGCGGCTCACTCTCTATGAACACTGAAGCTTTCTTT

D gene: .
J gene: TRBJ2-5
V gene: TRBV4-2
clone size: .
CDR3 protein: CASSRLGQETQYF
CDR3 DNA: TGTGCCAGCAGCCGGCTGGGGCAAGAGACCCAGTACTTC

D gene: .
J gene: TRBJ1-1
V gene: TRBV7-8
clone size: .
CDR3 protein: CASTAQLTRNTEAFF
CDR3 DNA: TGTGCCAGCACCGCCCAATTGACGAGGAACACTGAAGCTTTCTTT

D gene: .
J gene: TRBJ2-5
V gene: TRBV20-1
clone size: .
CDR3 protein: CSALTRINEQYF
CDR3 DNA: TGCAGTGCGTTGACTAGGATCAATGAGCAGTACTTC

D gene: TRBD1
J gene: TRBJ1-1
V gene: TRBV7-2
clone size: .
CDR3 protein: CASSFDRVTEAFF
CDR3 DNA: TGTGCCAGCAGCTTCGACAGGGTTACTGAAGCTTTCTTT

D gene: TRBD1
J gene: TRBJ1-2
V gene: TRBV20-1
clone size: .
CDR3 protein: CSAPREGAYYGYTF
CDR3 DNA: TGCAGTGCACCCCGGGAGGGGGCTTACTATGGCTACACCTTC

D gene: .
J gene: TRBJ2-3
V gene: TRBV28
clone size: few
CDR3 protein: CASSFRQDSTDTQYF
CDR3 DNA: TGTGCCAGCAGTTTCAGGCAGGACAGCACAGATACGCAGTATTTT

D gene: .
J gene: TRBJ2-1
V gene: TRBV9
clone size: .
CDR3 protein: CASIVGGEVGNEQFF
CDR3 DNA: TGTGCCAGCATCGTAGGTGGGGAGGTTGGGAATGAGCAGTTCTTC

D gene: .
J gene: TRBJ1-5
V gene: TRBV4-3
clone size: .
CDR3 protein: CASSQDGSRQPQHF
CDR3 DNA: TGCGCCAGCAGCCAAGATGGGAGCAGGCAGCCCCAGCATTTT

D gene: TRBD2
J gene: TRBJ2-5
V gene: TRBV20-1
clone size: .
CDR3 protein: CSARDFLAGGLKSKETQYF
CDR3 DNA: TGCAGTGCTAGAGATTTTCTAGCGGGGGGCCTCAAAAGCAAAGAGACCCAGTACTTC

D gene: TRBD1
J gene: TRBJ1-1
V gene: TRBV12-3/TRBV12-4
clone size: .
CDR3 protein: CASRPRDRGNTEAFF
CDR3 DNA: TGTGCCAGCAGGCCCCGGGACAGGGGGAACACTGAAGCTTTCTTT

D gene: TRBD1
J gene: TRBJ2-7
V gene: TRBV6-1
clone size: few
CDR3 protein: CASSDWGTGPNEQYF
CDR3 DNA: TGTGCCAGCAGTGATTGGGGGACAGGGCCCAACGAGCAGTACTTC

D gene: TRBD1
J gene: TRBJ2-1
V gene: TRBV12-3/TRBV12-4
clone size: few
CDR3 protein: CASIKTGGMGNEQFF
CDR3 DNA: TGTGCCAGCATCAAGACAGGGGGTATGGGGAATGAGCAGTTCTTC

D gene: TRBD2
J gene: TRBJ2-7
V gene: TRBV5-1
clone size: .
CDR3 protein: CASSFRTSGTYEQYF
CDR3 DNA: TGCGCCAGCAGCTTCCGGACTAGCGGGACGTACGAGCAGTACTTC

D gene: .
J gene: TRBJ1-5
V gene: TRBV12-3/TRBV12-4
clone size: .
CDR3 protein: CASSLGRPYSNQPQHF
CDR3 DNA: TGTGCCAGCAGTTTAGGCAGACCGTATAGCAATCAGCCCCAGCATTTT

D gene: TRBD2
J gene: TRBJ2-1
V gene: TRBV2
clone size: few
CDR3 protein: CASRVAGIHNEQFF
CDR3 DNA: TGTGCCAGCAGAGTAGCGGGGATCCACAATGAGCAGTTCTTC

D gene: .
J gene: TRBJ2-1
V gene: TRBV5-1
clone size: few
CDR3 protein: CASSFRDNDNEQFF
CDR3 DNA: TGCGCCAGCAGCTTTCGGGACAACGACAATGAGCAGTTCTTC

D gene: .
J gene: TRBJ1-5
V gene: TRBV4-3
clone size: .
CDR3 protein: CASSQEGGAGYNQPQHF
CDR3 DNA: TGCGCCAGCAGCCAAGAGGGTGGGGCAGGCTACAATCAGCCCCAGCATTTT

D gene: .
J gene: TRBJ2-7
V gene: TRBV6-2/TRBV6-3
clone size: .
CDR3 protein: CASSYAPSDYEQYF
CDR3 DNA: TGTGCCAGCAGTTACGCGCCTAGCGACTACGAGCAGTACTTC

D gene: .
J gene: TRBJ2-7
V gene: TRBV20-1
clone size: few
CDR3 protein: CSARGDIYEQYF
CDR3 DNA: TGCAGTGCTAGGGGTGATATCTACGAGCAGTACTTC

D gene: .
J gene: TRBJ1-4
V gene: TRBV12-3/TRBV12-4
clone size: few
CDR3 protein: CASAPEGQLGEKLFF
CDR3 DNA: TGTGCCAGCGCCCCTGAGGGCCAACTAGGAGAAAAACTGTTTTTT

D gene: TRBD1
J gene: TRBJ1-4
V gene: TRBV5-5
clone size: .
CDR3 protein: CASSVPGQGFDNEKLFF
CDR3 DNA: TGTGCCAGCAGCGTACCGGGACAGGGGTTCGATAATGAAAAACTGTTTTTT

D gene: TRBD1
J gene: TRBJ1-2
V gene: TRBV27
clone size: few
CDR3 protein: CASSTAWDRGYGYTF
CDR3 DNA: TGTGCCAGCAGTACGGCATGGGACAGGGGCTATGGCTACACCTTC

D gene: TRBD1
J gene: TRBJ1-1
V gene: TRBV29-1
clone size: many
CDR3 protein: CSAKRQGSEAFF
CDR3 DNA: TGCAGCGCCAAACGACAGGGAAGTGAAGCTTTCTTT

D gene: TRBD2
J gene: TRBJ2-5
V gene: TRBV9
clone size: .
CDR3 protein: CASSPRGREGETQYF
CDR3 DNA: TGTGCCAGCAGCCCACGGGGACGGGAGGGCGAGACCCAGTACTTC

D gene: .
J gene: TRBJ1-1
V gene: TRBV29-1
clone size: few
CDR3 protein: CSVDEQRMNTEAFF
CDR3 DNA: TGCAGCGTTGATGAACAAAGGATGAACACTGAAGCTTTCTTT

D gene: .
J gene: TRBJ2-3
V gene: TRBV19
clone size: .
CDR3 protein: CASSIGGGDTQYF
CDR3 DNA: TGTGCCAGTAGTATTGGAGGCGGAGATACGCAGTATTTT

D gene: .
J gene: TRBJ1-1
V gene: TRBV6-6
clone size: .
CDR3 protein: CASSYSPVSSREAFF
CDR3 DNA: TGTGCCAGCAGTTATTCCCCCGTTAGTTCACGAGAAGCTTTCTTT

D gene: TRBD2
J gene: TRBJ2-7
V gene: TRBV27
clone size: .
CDR3 protein: CASRIGGGGYNEQYF
CDR3 DNA: TGTGCCAGCAGAATTGGCGGGGGGGGGTACAATGAGCAGTACTTC